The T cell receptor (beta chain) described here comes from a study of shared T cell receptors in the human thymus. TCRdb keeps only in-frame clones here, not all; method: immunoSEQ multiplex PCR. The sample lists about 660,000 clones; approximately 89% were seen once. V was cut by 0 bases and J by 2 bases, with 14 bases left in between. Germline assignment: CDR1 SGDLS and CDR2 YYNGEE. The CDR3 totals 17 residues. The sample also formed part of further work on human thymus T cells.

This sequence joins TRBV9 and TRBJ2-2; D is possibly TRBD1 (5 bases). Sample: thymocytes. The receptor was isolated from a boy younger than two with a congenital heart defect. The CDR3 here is CASSVVLRGANTGELFF. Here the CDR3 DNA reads TGTGCCAGCAGCGTAGTTCTAAGGGGCGCTAACACCGGGGAGCTGTTTTTT. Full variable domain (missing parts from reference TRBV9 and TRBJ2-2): DSGVTQTPKHLITATGQRVTLRCSPRSGDLSVYWYQQSLDQGLQFLIQYYNGEERAKGNILERFSAQQFPDLHSELNLSSLELGDSALYFCASSVVLRGANTGELFFGEGSRLTVL.